These 19 T cell receptor beta chains were sequenced from one sample in a study of CD8 T cells in Susac syndrome. Random-hexamer reverse transcription was applied to roughly 0.5 to 1 ug RNA. TCRdb reprocessed the immunoSEQ multiplex PCR reads with MiXCR, giving one entry per CDR3 protein. The sample includes 130,000 or so distinct CDR3 sequences, 65% to 90% of them seen just once. The sample was CD8+ T cells from PBMCs. The receptors originated from a human donor with multiple sclerosis.

This clonotype was recorded a few times. The J gene is TRBJ2-1, the V gene TRBV4-3, with 8 nucleotides matching TRBD2. Germline V gene lookup returns CDR1 LGHNA and CDR2 YSLEER. CDR3 length: 17 amino acids. The ends lost 0 bases at V and 4 bases at J; junction bases unmatched: 8. This CDR3 is CASSQDRASGWYNEQFF. For the CDR3, the DNA is TGCGCCAGCAGCCAAGATAGGGCTAGCGGGTGGTACAATGAGCAGTTCTTC.

V and J are TRBV2 and TRBJ2-5; D gene unclear. The V end lost 8 bases, the J end lost 0 bases, and 13 bases lay between the germline ends. This CDR3 spans 14 amino acids. Per the germline V gene, CDR1 is SNHLY and CDR2 is FYNNEI. The CDR3, as DNA: TGTGCCAGCCTCCTCGGCAGAAACCAAGAGACCCAGTACTTC. It translates to CASLLGRNQETQYF.

The rearrangement links TRBV27 to TRBJ2-7; maybe TRBD2 (5 bases). CDR1 and CDR2 from the germline V gene are MNHEY and SMNVEV (reference sequence). Trimming cost V 6 bases and J 2 bases, with 14 bases left between them. This CDR3 is built from 14 residues. DNA of the CDR3: TGTGCCAGCAGCCCCCTCGGGGATACCTACGAGCAGTACGTC. Translation: CASSPLGDTYEQYV.

The sample holds one count of this clonotype. The chain joins TRBV29-1 to TRBJ1-3; 8 bases are shared with TRBD1. Looked up from germline, CDR1 is SQVTM and CDR2 is ANQGSEA. V shed 0 bases, J shed 3 bases, and the junction held 10 bases outside the gene matches. CDR3 length: 17 residues. The CDR3: CSVEDRGRGLYGNTIYF. The CDR3 region has the DNA TGCAGCGTTGAAGATCGGGGCAGGGGGCTTTATGGAAACACCATATATTTT.

The J gene is TRBJ1-6, the V gene TRBV4-1; 7 nucleotides match TRBD1. This CDR3 contains 16 residues. V lost 4 bases and J lost 6; bases outside the gene matches: 9. The germline CDR1 and CDR2 sequences are MGHRA and YSYEKL. The CDR3 nucleotides are TGCGCCAGCAGCCCGAGGCCGGGACAGTCTAATTCACCCCTCCACTTT. Amino acid sequence: CASSPRPGQSNSPLHF.

Remarks on this clonotype: The junction does not match germline at one end; this may be a read error. The chain links TRBV12-3 or TRBV12-4 to TRBJ1-2; 10 nucleotides align to TRBD1. CDR3 length: 16 residues. In DNA, the CDR3 is TGTGCCAGCAGAGGACAGGGGGAACACTATAACTATAGCTACACCTTC. It yields the protein CASRGQGEHYNYSYTF.

J is TRBJ2-7 and V is TRBV4-1, with D perhaps TRBD2 (7 bases). Between the trimmed V and J ends, which lost 4 bases and 1 base, there was a span of 11 bases. The CDR3 sequence is 14 residues long. Germline V gives CDR1 MGHRA, CDR2 YSYEKL. The CDR3 region has the DNA TGCGCCAGCAGCCGGGGAGGGGGTTCCTACGAGCAGTACTTC. Its protein product is CASSRGGGSYEQYF.

The gene calls are TRBV7-9 and TRBJ1-2; the match to TRBD1 covers 11 bases. This CDR3 contains 18 residues. Trimming took 5 bases from V and 2 from J; bases not matched to a gene: 13. CDR1 and CDR2 from the germline V gene are SEHNR and FQNEAQ (reference sequence). The CDR3 bases are TGTGCCAGCAGCCCCCCCCTCCGGACAGGGGGCGGAAACTATGGCTACACCTTC. This codes for CASSPPLRTGGGNYGYTF.

The rearrangement joins TRBV10-3 to TRBJ1-1; D unresolved. This CDR3 spans 14 amino acids. The germline CDR1 and CDR2 sequences are ENHRY and SYGVKD. The germline V and J ends were trimmed by 6 bases and 1 base, with 12 bases remaining between them. As DNA, the CDR3 is TGTGCCATCAGGGAGACGGATTCGAACACTGAAGCTTTCTTT. Translating it yields CAIRETDSNTEAFF.

This clonotype was detected a few times. CDR3 sequence reads: CASSWTGDLAEAFF. Written as DNA, the CDR3 is TGCGCCAGCAGCTGGACAGGGGATCTCGCTGAAGCTTTCTTT. The V and J genes are TRBV5-1 and TRBJ1-1; 9 positions match TRBD1. CDR1 SGHRS and CDR2 YFSETQ come from the germline V gene. Germline trimming cut 3 bases from V and 6 bases from J; bases unmatched to any gene: 6. CDR3 length: 14 residues.

The chain joins TRBV27 to TRBJ2-3; tentatively, D is TRBD1 (6 bases). The CDR3 contains 16 residues. With 1 base removed from V and 0 bases from J, the gap between germline ends came to 11 bases. CDR1 and CDR2 from the germline V gene are MNHEY and SMNVEV (reference sequence). CDR3 sequence (DNA): TGTGCCAGCAGTTTATGGTCAGGGGTTAGCACAGATACGCAGTATTTT. The encoded protein is CASSLWSGVSTDTQYF.

This sequence joins TRBV12-3 or TRBV12-4 and TRBJ1-2, with D possibly TRBD1 on 5 matching bases. V lost 2 bases, J lost 6 bases, and 7 bases lay in between. The CDR3 is 12 amino acids. The DNA of the CDR3 is TGTGCCAGCAGTTTATGGGGGGATGGCTACACCTTC. Translated: CASSLWGDGYTF.

This clonotype was detected only once. The junction and the germline gene differ at one end; a read error may be behind it. The chain recombines TRBV7-7 with TRBJ2-1, with D unresolved. This CDR3 contains 14 residues. Germline values: CDR1 SSHAT, CDR2 FNYEAQ (reference sequence). The CDR3 region is CASSHPDRWGEQFF. The CDR3 nucleotides read TGTGCTAGCAGCCACCCGGACCGCTGGGGTGAGCAGTTCTTC.

V usage is TRBV29-1 and J usage is TRBJ2-4; TRBD1 agrees at 8 bases. The V segment lost 6 bases and the J segment 1 base; nucleotides outside the gene matches: 5. This CDR3 has 14 amino acids. Germline V gene sequence: CDR1 SQVTM, CDR2 ANQGSEA. The CDR3 region is CSVPGGRAKNIQYF. The CDR3 coding sequence is TGCAGCGTACCAGGGGGCCGGGCCAAAAACATTCAGTACTTC. Based on the CDR3 plus reference TRBV29-1 and TRBJ2-4, the full variable domain is SAVISQKPSRDICQRGTSLTIQCQVDSQVTMMFWYRQQPGQSLTLIATANQGSEATYESGFVIDKFPISRPNLTFSTLTVSNMSPEDSSIYLCSVPGGRAKNIQYFGAGTRLSVL.

V usage is TRBV4-1 and J usage is TRBJ1-5, with a tentative D call TRBD1 (6 bases). The CDR3 extends over 16 amino acids. CDR1 and CDR2 from the germline V gene are MGHRA and YSYEKL. Deletions cut 0 bases from V and 4 bases from J, with 13 bases between. CDR3 in amino acids: CASSQDQGLTNQPQHF. The DNA of the CDR3 is TGCGCCAGCAGCCAAGATCAGGGGCTTACAAATCAGCCCCAGCATTTT.

To note about this clonotype: At one end the junction does not follow the germline gene, possibly because of a read error. The CDR3 DNA is TGTGCCAGCAGCGTAGGACAGGAAGCTTTCTTT. It is translated as CASSVGQEAFF. V and J are TRBV13 and TRBJ1-1, with a possible D match to TRBD1 (6 bases). In germline, CDR1 is PRHDT, CDR2 FYEKMQ (reference sequence). The CDR3 loop spans 11 amino acids.

The chain has TRBV20-1 and TRBJ2-1; 7 nucleotides line up with TRBD2. Per germline, CDR1 DFQATT and CDR2 SNEGSKA (reference sequence). With 8 bases clipped from V and 1 base from J, the junction kept 2 bases outside the gene matches. CDR3 length: 12 residues. The CDR3 sequence: CSLAESYNEQFF. The CDR3 region has the DNA TGCAGTCTAGCGGAATCCTACAATGAGCAGTTCTTC.

This chain uses TRBV5-4 with TRBJ1-1, with D maybe TRBD1 (6 bases). The CDR3 has 14 residues. V shed 0 bases and J shed 4 bases, with 10 bases lying between them. Germline V gene lookup returns CDR1 SGHNT and CDR2 YYREEE (reference sequence). For the CDR3, the DNA is TGTGCCAGCAGCTTGGCAGGGGAAATCACTGAAGCTTTCTTT. Translating gives CASSLAGEITEAFF.

The V call is TRBV5-1, the J call TRBJ2-1; no clear D gene. V lost 4 bases, J lost 0 bases, and 14 bases lay in between. The CDR3 has 16 residues. Germline CDR1 and CDR2: SGHRS and YFSETQ. The CDR3 region is CASSTEAQNSYNEQFF. For the CDR3, the DNA is TGCGCCAGCAGCACCGAAGCTCAGAACTCCTACAATGAGCAGTTCTTC.